The present T cell receptor (beta chain) was sequenced within a study of T cell responses to AZD1222 COVID-19 vaccine. Assay used: immunoSEQ multiplex PCR; TCRdb lists only in-frame clones, some missing. Of roughly 200,000 clones in the sample, 88% were seen once. The CDR3 is 13 residues long. The V and J ends lost 3 bases and 4 bases respectively, with 10 bases between them. Germline V lookup: CDR1 MDHEN, CDR2 SYDVKM. General study results and limits: At 160-218 and 743-854, vaccine-associated CD4 TCRs were dominant, and they spanned spike. Repertoires in all cases were sampled only once the peak T cell response had passed. In a largely white British group with more females than males, clonal diversity was possibly underestimated.

With respect to this clone: Its cognate antigen is unknown.

Specimen: peripheral blood, collected on day 0 of AZD1222 vaccination. This clonotype originated in an adult in good health. V gene TRBV28 combines with J gene TRBJ2-7; no clear D. CDR3 nucleotides: TGTGCCAGCAGTTTGGCTGAGATTTACGAGCAGTACTTC. Protein: CASSLAEIYEQYF.